A single sample is the source of the 8 T cell receptor beta chains below, sequenced in a study of shared clonotypes between healthy human individuals. Only in-frame clones appear in the TCRdb table, and some are missing; sequencing was by immunoSEQ multiplex PCR. The sample includes under 2,500,000 clones, around 95% of them seen just once. Material: naive CD4+ T cells sorted from blood. The subset was: CD45RA+ positively selected. These TCRs come from a man in his late teens or twenties in good health.

The chain has TRBV4-3 and TRBJ2-7; 8 bases align to TRBD1. Germline CDR1 is LGHNA and CDR2 is YSLEER. This CDR3 spans 15 amino acids. The trim removed 0 bases at V and 9 bases at J, leaving 10 bases unmatched. CDR3 nucleotide sequence: TGCGCCAGCAGCCAAGAATGGGACAGGTCGTTGGTGCAGTACTTC. It translates to CASSQEWDRSLVQYF.

This chain uses TRBV10-3 with TRBJ1-2; 7 bases align to TRBD1. J lost 2 bases, V lost 0 bases, and 6 bases had no gene match. The CDR3 is 16 amino acids. Germline CDR1 and CDR2: ENHRY and SYGVKD. CDR3 in amino acids: CAISESSAGGNYGYTF. The CDR3 DNA reads as TGTGCCATCAGTGAGTCGTCGGCAGGGGGGAACTATGGCTACACCTTC.

The chain recombines TRBV6-5 with TRBJ2-7, with D unclear. Trimming pared 6 bases from V and 4 bases from J, leaving 16 bases between. Germline-derived CDR1 and CDR2 are MNHEY and SVGAGI. This CDR3 spans 14 amino acids. CDR3 sequence (DNA): TGTGCCAGCAGAAACCCAGGTATCCCGTACGAGCAGTACTTC. This sequence encodes CASRNPGIPYEQYF.

Regarding this clone: Other DNA sequences from this sample encode an identical CDR3 as well. This rearrangement joins TRBV7-2 to TRBJ2-2, with D unclear. Between the trimmed V and J ends, which lost 1 base and 2 bases, there was a span of 8 bases. The CDR3 runs 15 residues. From germline, CDR1 is SGHTA and CDR2 FQGNSA. The CDR3 reads CASSLVGSNTGELFF. In DNA, the CDR3 is TGTGCCAGCAGCTTAGTTGGTTCCAACACCGGGGAGCTGTTTTTT.

As to this clone: Mismatch with germline at one junction end may stem from a read error. This chain connects TRBV7-7 to TRBJ2-1; D may be TRBD2 (5 bases). CDR3 length: 13 residues. CDR1 is SSHAT and CDR2 is FNYEAQ in the germline V gene (reference sequence). The CDR3 sequence is CASSRDQASEQFF. CDR3 in DNA: TGTGCTAGCAGCCGGGATCAGGCTAGCGAGCAGTTCTTC. Full variable domain (rest looked up from reference TRBV7-7 and TRBJ2-1): GAGVSQSPRYKVTKRGQDVTLRCDPISSHATLYWYQQALGQGPEFLTYFNYEAQPDKSGLPSDRFSAERPEGSISTLTIQRTEQRDSAMYRCASSRDQASEQFFGPGTRLTVL.

The chain recombines TRBV5-1 with TRBJ2-5; tentative D call: TRBD2 (7 bases). Between the trimmed V and J ends, which lost 3 bases and 7 bases, there was a span of 19 bases. The length of the CDR3 is 15 residues. Per the germline V gene, CDR1 is SGHRS and CDR2 is YFSETQ. The CDR3 sequence: CASSSSGGSDGTQYF. In DNA form, the CDR3 reads TGCGCCAGCAGCTCCTCGGGGGGCAGCGATGGGACCCAGTACTTC.

The rearrangement uses TRBV6-5 and TRBJ1-2; weak D call: TRBD1 (5 bases). In germline, CDR1 is MNHEY, CDR2 SVGAGI. The CDR3 sequence is 15 residues long. V was pared by 0 bases and J by 4 bases, with 12 bases between. CDR3 DNA sequence: TGTGCCAGCAGTTACTCCCCAGGGATGATCTATGGCTACACCTTC. Its translation is CASSYSPGMIYGYTF.

As to this clone: Other DNA sequences from this sample encode an identical CDR3 as well. The chain couples TRBV7-9 to TRBJ2-5, with D perhaps TRBD1 (6 bases). Germline V gene sequence: CDR1 SEHNR, CDR2 FQNEAQ (reference sequence). Trimming took 4 bases from V and 0 from J, leaving 9 bases between them. The CDR3 runs to 14 residues. This CDR3 is CASSYRTDQETQYF. Here the CDR3 DNA reads TGTGCCAGCAGCTATCGGACAGACCAAGAGACCCAGTACTTC. The variable domain in full, completed from reference TRBV7-9 and TRBJ2-5, reads DTGVSQNPRHKITKRGQNVTFRCDPISEHNRLYWYRQTLGQGPEFLTYFQNEAQLEKSRLLSDRFSAERPKGSFSTLEIQRTEQGDSAMYLCASSYRTDQETQYFGPGTRLLVL.